This TCR beta chain stems from a study of blood T cell repertoires in COVID-19. Study in general: Donors in the United States, Italy and Spain gave samples during acute or convalescent COVID-19. PBMCs, B-cell-depleted T cells, or T cells were the source of the cDNA or gDNA that made up the material.

As handled by the study authors: Amplification with reference gene primers provided the estimates of nucleated cell counts. Assay used: immunoSEQ multiplex PCR; TCRdb lists only in-frame clones, some missing. V and J calls and clone size are copied from that table; D and trimming were computed from the DNA. This sample has 120,000 to 150,000 clones, with approximately 92% found just once. The sequenced sample was peripheral blood. The receptor was derived from an older woman with active COVID-19.

The DNA for the CDR3 is TGTGCCAGCAGTTATTGGGGAGGGTTGGGCACAGATACGCAGTATTTT. Protein: CASSYWGGLGTDTQYF. The V and J genes are TRBV27 and TRBJ2-3, with 7 bases that match TRBD2. CDR1 is MNHEY, CDR2 SMNVEV, per germline (reference sequence). The CDR3 covers 16 residues. J was trimmed by 1 base and V by 4 bases; bases with no gene match: 8.